The T cell receptor (beta chain) described here comes from a study of shared clonotypes between healthy human individuals (dated by TCRdb to the early 2020s). Study-level background: The cohort comprised a couple of women and a few men aged 18 to 49 years. Per donor, three plates each were used for CD4 naive and CD4 memory, two for CD8 naive, and one for CD8 memory. To estimate repertoire size and how much clonotypes are shared between individuals, the study performed deep sequencing of blood TCR repertoires from 4 to 6 healthy adults. To increase sequencing depth and limit assay-specific biases, different laboratories used diverse techniques to prepare libraries and sequence TCR repertoires. Leukapheresis yielded between about 0.94 and 9.5 billion PBMCs per donor.

This clone was observed a single time. Its antigen specificity is not known. No base quality information exists; no much larger clone differs at one position. CD8 naive samples consisted of CD45RO-negative cells that were positively selected for CCR7, yielding a CD45RA+CCR7+ population without TemRA cells. Donors were healthy HIV-negative adults with no recently reported acute infections or vaccinations. Every donor was a Caucasian adult living in Nashville, Tennessee, USA. After blood collection by leukapheresis, PBMCs were isolated using Ficoll-Histopaque density gradient centrifugation and then cryopreserved in the vapor phase of liquid nitrogen. Purity and quantity of every magnetically sorted T cell population were checked by analytical flow cytometry. Each sorted fraction had its genomic DNA isolated and then quantified by UV absorbance on a Nanodrop 2000c. What the authors observed across the whole study: Sampling was limited to blood, and TCR repertoires in tissue likely differ from TCR repertoires in blood. Even with the large sequencing depth, rarefaction of the sorted-subset datasets indicated that sequencing was incomplete. Estimated clonotype richness was generally larger for naive than for memory subsets. Compared with non-shared clonotypes, the clonotypes found in all four sorted-subset donors had higher generation probabilities. Pairwise subsampling indicated that sequencing depth was expected to affect the degree of clonotype sharing among donors. Across four donors, about 4.5% of naive CD4, roughly 3.4% of naive CD8, about 2.3% of memory CD4, and 0.4% of memory CD8 clonotypes were shared. The small number of donors limited the genetic and exposure-history diversity represented.

Using the deep immunoSEQ assay, TCR CDR3 regions were amplified from genomic DNA by multiplex PCR. Extracted genomic DNA from each cell subset was distributed evenly across all wells of several immunoSEQ 96-well plates, and each plate was treated as a replicate. For sorted subsets, roughly 200 ng of genomic DNA, equivalent to around 31,000 T cell genomes, went into each replicate PCR. The purified libraries were quantified using a Qubit 3.0 fluorometer, sized with a Bioanalyzer 2100, and then quantified again using the KAPA Library Quantification kit. A separate single-read 150-cycle Illumina NextSeq 550 flow cell was used to sequence each immunoSEQ 96-well plate. In the original analysis: Because the immunoSEQ output included only junctional sequences and no quality scores, the filtering could not be the same as the filtering used for full-length reads. Sequences were annotated with PyIR, a Python wrapper for IgBLAST v1.9, and V/J genes and CDR3 were assigned using IMGT germline references. Reads were removed for weak V/J assignments (E-value above 1e-6), missing CDR3, stop codons, out-of-frame junctions, or ambiguous translated residues. V3J clonotypes were defined as sequences sharing an identical inferred V gene, J gene, and CDR3 amino acid sequence. Percentage overlap between repertoires was computed as shared unique clonotypes divided by the size of the smaller repertoire. Repertoire richness was assessed with RTK rarefaction, the Chao1 estimator, and Recon v2.1 estimates of unobserved clonotypes. For all TCRbeta clonotypes obtained by the gDNA method from several donors, generation probabilities were computed with OLGA. Here the immuneACCESS table is served through TCRdb, limited to in-frame sequences with V and J called. Missing clones are a known gap in these copies; in checked studies unresolved V genes cover under half, and the rest lacks a known reason. V, J and clone size reflect that table, while D and trimming were determined from the DNA. This sample holds fewer than 850,000 clones; 90% to 98% were observed only once. Of the sample, over 0.2% falls within the top ten clones.

Sequenced: naive CD8+ T cells sorted from blood. The cell subset or site label on this specimen signifies: CD45RA+CCR7+. The TCR comes from a man in his thirties or forties in good health.

The sequence in DNA is TGCGCCAGCAGCCATAGCAGTCTCTATGGCTACACCTTC. Its amino acids are CASSHSSLYGYTF. The V and J segments used are TRBV4-1 and TRBJ1-2, with the D gene uncertain. Measured from the cysteine to the phenylalanine, the CDR3 is 13 residues long. This entry keeps only the CDR3 DNA: 39 bases, framed from base 1. V is reduced by 3 bases and J by 4 bases, leaving a spacing of 9 bases between them. The CDR1 and CDR2 encoded by the germline V gene are MGHRA and YSYEKL.